What follows describes a single T cell receptor (beta chain). These data belong to a study of shared T cell receptors in the human thymus. Using immunoSEQ multiplex PCR, the repertoire was profiled, and TCRdb retains in-frame clones only, with some absent. The sample holds 600,000 or so clones, over 75% seen once. CDR1 and CDR2 (germline): MNHEY, SVGAGI. This CDR3 is 15 amino acids long. J was trimmed by 5 bases and V by 5 bases; bases with no gene match: 8. In addition, the sample was reused for a study of human thymus T cells.

The V gene is TRBV6-5, the J gene TRBJ1-5, with 8 nucleotides matching TRBD1. This clonotype originated in a boy under two years old with a congenital heart defect. Sequences were obtained from thymocytes. The CDR3 DNA follows: TGTGCCAGCAGTCCGGACAGGGCGGAATATCAGCCCCAGCATTTT. This sequence encodes CASSPDRAEYQPQHF.